This T cell receptor (beta chain) was recovered during a study of blood T cell repertoires in COVID-19. Assay: immunoSEQ multiplex PCR; the TCRdb copy retains only in-frame clones and omits some. The sample has a few hundred thousand clones; less than 85% are singletons. The CDR3 loop spans 14 amino acids. Trimming pared 2 bases from V and 4 bases from J, leaving 11 bases between. Germline assignment: CDR1 KGHSH and CDR2 LQKENI. Sequencing was carried out using peripheral blood. The TCR sequence derives from a woman between 18 and 29 years old with acute or convalescent COVID-19. The chain joins TRBV18 to TRBJ1-1, with D maybe TRBD1 (5 bases). The CDR3: CASSPARVGTEAFF. DNA of the CDR3: TGTGCCAGCTCACCAGCCAGGGTAGGCACTGAAGCTTTCTTT.